The clone carrying this T cell receptor beta chain was seen ten or more times. Its antigen remains unidentified. This record belongs to a study of T cell repertoires in cytomegalovirus infection. Across the study: It was the public TCR beta signatures that indicated both CMV infection and matching HLA type. Points from the study as a whole: Dominating the ex vivo response were HLA-C-restricted CMV-specific TCR beta clonotypes. People with CMV and the relevant HLA were identified by cumulative public TCR beta family frequency.

MiXCR, run by TCRdb on the reads, gives a single entry per CDR3 protein. The sample has roughly 81,000 distinct CDR3 sequences; roughly 3.7% are singletons. This clonotype originated in a human donor in good health (CMV status not recorded). Some clones in this sample may be carry-over from other donors' samples. The specimen was PBMCs.

CDR3 sequence (DNA): TGTGCCAGCAGGTTCGGGACAGCAACTAATGAAAAACTGTTTTTT. It yields the protein CASRFGTATNEKLFF. The J gene is TRBJ1-4, the V gene TRBV7-2, with TRBD1 identical over 7 bases. Germline CDR1 is SGHTA and CDR2 is FQGNSA. The length of the CDR3 is 15 residues. Trimming at V came to 6 bases and at J to 0 bases, leaving 4 bases not matched to a gene.